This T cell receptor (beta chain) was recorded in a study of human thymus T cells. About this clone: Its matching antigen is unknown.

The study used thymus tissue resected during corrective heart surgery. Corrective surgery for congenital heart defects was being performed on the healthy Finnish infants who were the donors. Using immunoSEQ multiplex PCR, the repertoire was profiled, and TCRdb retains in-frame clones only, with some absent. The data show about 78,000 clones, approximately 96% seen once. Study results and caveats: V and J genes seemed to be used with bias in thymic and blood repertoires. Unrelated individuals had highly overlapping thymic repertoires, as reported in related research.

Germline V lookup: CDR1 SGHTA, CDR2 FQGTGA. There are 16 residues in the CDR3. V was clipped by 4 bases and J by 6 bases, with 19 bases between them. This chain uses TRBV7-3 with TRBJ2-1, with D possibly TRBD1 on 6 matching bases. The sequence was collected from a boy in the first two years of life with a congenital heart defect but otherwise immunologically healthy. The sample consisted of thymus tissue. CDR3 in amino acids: CASSSPTGHRANEQFF. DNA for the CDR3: TGTGCCAGCAGCTCGCCGACAGGCCACAGGGCCAATGAGCAGTTCTTC.